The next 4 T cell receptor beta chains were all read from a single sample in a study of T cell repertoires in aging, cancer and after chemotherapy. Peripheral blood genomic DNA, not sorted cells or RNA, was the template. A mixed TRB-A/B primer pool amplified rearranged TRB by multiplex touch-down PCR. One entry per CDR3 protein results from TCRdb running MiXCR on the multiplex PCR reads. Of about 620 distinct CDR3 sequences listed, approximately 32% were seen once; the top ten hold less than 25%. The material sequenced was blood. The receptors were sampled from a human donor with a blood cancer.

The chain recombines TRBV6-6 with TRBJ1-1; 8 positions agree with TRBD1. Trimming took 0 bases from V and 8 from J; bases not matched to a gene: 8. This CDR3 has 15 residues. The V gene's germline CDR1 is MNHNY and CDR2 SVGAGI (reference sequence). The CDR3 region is CASSYSKGRDREAFF. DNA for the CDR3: TGTGCCAGCAGTTACTCGAAGGGCCGGGACAGGGAAGCTTTCTTT.

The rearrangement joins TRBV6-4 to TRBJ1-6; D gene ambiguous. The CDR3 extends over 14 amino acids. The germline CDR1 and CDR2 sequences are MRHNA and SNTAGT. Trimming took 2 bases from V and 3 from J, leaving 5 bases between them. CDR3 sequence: CASSDSYYNSPLHF. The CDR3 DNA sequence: TGTGCCAGCAGTGACAGTTACTATAATTCACCCCTCCACTTT.

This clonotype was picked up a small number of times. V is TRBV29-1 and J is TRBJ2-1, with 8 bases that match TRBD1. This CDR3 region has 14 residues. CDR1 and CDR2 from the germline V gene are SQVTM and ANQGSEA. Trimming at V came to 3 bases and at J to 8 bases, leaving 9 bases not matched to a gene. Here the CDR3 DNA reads TGCAGCGTTGATAGGACAGGGTGTTCGCATGAGCAGTTCTTC. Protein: CSVDRTGCSHEQFF.

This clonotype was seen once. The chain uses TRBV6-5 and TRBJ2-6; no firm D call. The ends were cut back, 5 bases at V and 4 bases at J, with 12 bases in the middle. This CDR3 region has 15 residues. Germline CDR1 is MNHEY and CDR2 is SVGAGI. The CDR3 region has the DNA TGTGCCAGCAGTGTTAATAGGGCGGGGGCCAACGTCCTGACTTTC. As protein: CASSVNRAGANVLTF.